This TCR beta chain appears in the sequencing data of a study of radiotherapy plus CTLA-4 blockade in lung cancer. Across the whole study: Objective response rate was roughly 19%; disease control rate, less than 40%.

Findings of the study overall: The study found tumor-derived TCR clones expanded in blood after radiotherapy plus ipilimumab. Early blood T cell clone changes and increased post-radiation serum interferon-beta were reportedly the strongest response predictors.

By share, this clone counts as medium-sized. Its matching antigen is unknown. Profiled with immunoSEQ multiplex PCR; TCRdb holds only in-frame clones, not every one. The sample includes under 65,000 clones, around 80% seen only once; the top ten take more than 5.5%. The specimen comprised peripheral blood, sampled from a patient treated with radiotherapy plus ipilimumab. This clonotype was sampled from a human donor with non-small cell lung cancer whose response to radiotherapy plus ipilimumab could not be evaluated.

CDR3 loop: CASSLAGFSGGNEQYF. CDR3 nucleotides: TGTGCCAGCAGCTTGGCCGGGTTTAGCGGGGGAAACGAGCAGTACTTC. The chain combines TRBV5-6 with TRBJ2-7; 9 bases line up with TRBD2. V lost 0 bases, J lost 5 bases, and 9 bases stayed unmatched. From germline, CDR1 is SGHDT and CDR2 YYEEEE. The CDR3 is made up of 16 amino acids.